This T cell receptor beta chain was documented in a study of radiotherapy plus CTLA-4 blockade in lung cancer. In the study overall: Among patients, about 20% showed objective responses, and 31% had disease control. Study-wide findings and caveats: Interferon-beta and early blood T cell clone dynamics reportedly predicted response best. Once radiotherapy plus ipilimumab had been given, TCR clones derived from tumor expanded in blood.

Data came from immunoSEQ multiplex PCR; TCRdb stores just in-frame clones and leaves some out. The sample has fewer than 75,000 clones; more than 75% are singletons. Details on this clone: What it binds is not known.

Chemo-refractory metastatic non-small-cell lung cancer patients underwent focal radiation alongside CTLA-4 blockade with ipilimumab. The V gene's germline CDR1 is SNHLY and CDR2 FYNNEI. CDR3 size: 16 residues. V lost 6 bases, J lost 0 bases, and 3 bases stayed unmatched. The sample was peripheral blood, taken from a patient treated with radiotherapy plus ipilimumab. The chain links TRBV2 to TRBJ2-4; the match to TRBD2 covers 12 bases. The sequence derives from a human donor with non-small cell lung cancer that progressed on radiotherapy plus ipilimumab. The CDR3 spells CASRGLAGLAKNIQYF. CDR3 coding DNA: TGTGCCAGCAGGGGACTAGCGGGTCTAGCCAAAAACATTCAGTACTTC.